This is a list of T cell receptor beta chains from one sample in a study of blood T cell repertoires in COVID-19. TCRdb keeps only in-frame clones here, not all; method: immunoSEQ multiplex PCR. In the table there are 390,000 or so clones, around 89% of which are singletons. The specimen sequenced was PBMCs or T cells enriched from blood (not recorded which). These receptors came from a young man who had recovered from COVID-19. The CDR3 runs from the conserved cysteine through the conserved F or W. The D gene is left open where the match is weak. Some rows mark clone size as missing; the rest say once, few, many or name a class of expanded clone.

j_gene,abundance,v_gene,d_gene,CDR3nt,CDR3aa
TRBJ1-4,.,TRBV7-2,.,TGTGCCAGCAGCACAACGGGTCGCCTTGAAAAACTGTTTTTT,CASSTTGRLEKLFF
TRBJ1-2,.,TRBV29-1,.,TGCAGCGTTGTGGAGGCCAGCGCCCTTAACTATGGCTACACCTTC,CSVVEASALNYGYTF
TRBJ1-6,.,TRBV5-6,.,TGTGCCAGCAGCTTCGCCAGCTCCTATAATTCACCCCTCCACTTT,CASSFASSYNSPLHF
TRBJ1-1,.,TRBV6-5,.,TGTGCCAGCAGTTACATGGAGGAAAACACTGAAGCTTTCTTT,CASSYMEENTEAFF
TRBJ2-7,.,TRBV4-3,.,TGCGCCAGCAGCCAAGAGAGGCCAAGCTCCTACGAGCAGTACTTC,CASSQERPSSYEQYF
TRBJ2-7,.,TRBV4-1,TRBD2,TGCGCCAGCAGCCGAGATGAGGGCGGGGGGGAGCAGTACTTC,CASSRDEGGGEQYF
TRBJ1-5,.,TRBV6-5,.,TGTGCCAGCAGCTACAACAGAGATCAGCCCCAGCATTTT,CASSYNRDQPQHF
TRBJ1-1,.,TRBV9,.,TGTGCCAGCAGCGCCTACCCGAACACTGAAGCTTTCTTT,CASSAYPNTEAFF
TRBJ1-2,few,TRBV12-3/TRBV12-4,.,TGTGCCAGCAGTTTAATGATCAGTGGCTACACCTTC,CASSLMISGYTF
TRBJ2-5,.,TRBV7-9,.,TGTGCCAGCAGCAAGACCCCGGGAGAAGAGACCCAGTACTTC,CASSKTPGEETQYF